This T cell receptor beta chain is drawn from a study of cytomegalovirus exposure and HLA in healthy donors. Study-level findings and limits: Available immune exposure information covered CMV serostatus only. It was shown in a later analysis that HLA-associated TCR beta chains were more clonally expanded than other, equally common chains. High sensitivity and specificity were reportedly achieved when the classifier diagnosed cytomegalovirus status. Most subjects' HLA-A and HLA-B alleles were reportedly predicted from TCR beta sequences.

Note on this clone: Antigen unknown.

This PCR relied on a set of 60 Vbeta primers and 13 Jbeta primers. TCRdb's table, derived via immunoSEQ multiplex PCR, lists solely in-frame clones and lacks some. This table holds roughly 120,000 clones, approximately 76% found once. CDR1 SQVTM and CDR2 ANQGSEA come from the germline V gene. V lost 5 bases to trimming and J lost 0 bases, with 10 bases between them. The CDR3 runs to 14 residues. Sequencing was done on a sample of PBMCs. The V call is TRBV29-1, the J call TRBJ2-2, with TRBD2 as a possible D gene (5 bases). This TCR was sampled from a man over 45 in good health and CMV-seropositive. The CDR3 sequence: CSVYGGSNTGELFF. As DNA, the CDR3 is TGCAGCGTTTACGGCGGGTCGAACACCGGGGAGCTGTTTTTT.